Sequencing of this T cell receptor beta chain was carried out in a study of shared clonotypes between healthy human individuals. Across the study: CD4 naive cells filled three plates per donor, CD4 memory three, CD8 naive two and CD8 memory one.

Profiling relied on immunoSEQ multiplex PCR, and the TCRdb table lists in-frame clones only, not all of them. This repertoire shows 1.5 million to 2.5 million clones, about 94% found once; its top ten account for 0.9% to 1.5%. Trimming took off 4 bases at V and 5 bases at J, with 9 bases between the two ends. Germline CDR1 MGHRA, CDR2 YSYEKL. This CDR3 is built from 13 residues. Positively selected for CCR7, the CD45RO-negative cells used as naive CD8 cells excluded terminally differentiated effector memory CD45RA+ cells. This TCR was recovered from a man between 18 and 29 years old in good health. The V call is TRBV4-1, the J call TRBJ2-1; D is ambiguous. The sequenced material came from naive CD8+ T cells sorted from blood. CDR3 coding DNA: TGCGCCAGCAGCCTTCTTTCGAACAATGAGCAGTTCTTC. This sequence encodes CASSLLSNNEQFF.